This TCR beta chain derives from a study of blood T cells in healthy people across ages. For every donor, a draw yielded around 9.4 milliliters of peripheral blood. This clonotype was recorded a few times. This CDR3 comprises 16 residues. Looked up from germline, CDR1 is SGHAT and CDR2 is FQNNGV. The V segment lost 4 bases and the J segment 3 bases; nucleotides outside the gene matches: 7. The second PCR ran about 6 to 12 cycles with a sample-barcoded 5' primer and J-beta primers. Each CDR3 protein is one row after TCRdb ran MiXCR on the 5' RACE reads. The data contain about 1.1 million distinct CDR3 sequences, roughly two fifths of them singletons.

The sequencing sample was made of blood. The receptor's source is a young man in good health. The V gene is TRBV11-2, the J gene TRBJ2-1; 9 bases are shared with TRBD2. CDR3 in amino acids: CASSSRGTSSYNEQFF. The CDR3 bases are TGTGCCAGCAGCTCCCGCGGGACTAGCAGCTACAATGAGCAGTTCTTC.